The entry below describes one TCR beta chain. Trimming removed 0 bases from V and 5 bases from J, with 11 bases in between. CDR3 size: 14 residues. This specimen belongs to a study of T-cell memory formation after mild COVID-19. Constant-segment primers were used for 5'RACE, and the resulting TCR alpha and TCR beta cDNA libraries carried sample barcodes and UMIs. A single record per CDR3 protein comes from TCRdb applying MiXCR to the 5' RACE reads. The sample lists under 110,000 distinct CDR3 sequences, around 12% occurring once. The sample comprised PBMCs or a T cell subset sorted from them (not recorded which). The chain links TRBV12-3 or TRBV12-4 to TRBJ2-7; the D gene is possibly TRBD1 (6 bases). The receptor's source is an adult woman who had mild COVID-19 (a few samples of this study predate the infection). Cell type and time point are not known. CDR3 DNA: TGTGCCAGCAGTTTAGCGGGGGCTGGGGACGAGCAGTACTTC. Its protein product is CASSLAGAGDEQYF.